Each of the 17 T cell receptor beta chains below was sequenced from the same sample in a study of OX40 agonist ivuxolimab in advanced cancers. Some clones are missing from TCRdb's copy, which holds only in-frame ones; the method was immunoSEQ multiplex PCR. The sample yields some 95,000 clones, about 85% seen once. The specimen was CD4+ or CD8+ T cells sorted from blood, collected in a trial of the OX40 agonist ivuxolimab. The receptor source for this set is an adult with an advanced solid tumor such as melanoma, head and neck, liver or kidney cancer.

V is TRBV19 and J is TRBJ2-3; the match to TRBD2 covers 8 bases. V shed 4 bases, J shed 3 bases, and the junction held 6 bases outside the gene matches. This CDR3 comprises 15 residues. In germline, CDR1 is LNHDA, CDR2 SQIVND (reference sequence). The CDR3 here is CASSRTSGFTDTQYF. The CDR3 DNA sequence: TGTGCCAGTAGTAGAACTAGCGGATTTACAGATACGCAGTATTTT.

The CDR3, as DNA: TGTGCCAGCCGAATAGACGGTGTCTACAATGAGCAGTTCTTC. It specifies CASRIDGVYNEQFF. The chain carries TRBV7-9 and TRBJ2-1, with D unresolved. CDR1 is SEHNR and CDR2 is FQNEAQ in the germline V gene (reference sequence). This CDR3 spans 14 amino acids. Trimming took off 8 bases at V and 3 bases at J, with 14 bases between the two ends.

The V and J genes are TRBV11-3 and TRBJ2-1, with 8 bases matching TRBD1. Germline V CDR1 and CDR2: SGHNT, YENEEA. This CDR3 has 11 residues. V lost 5 bases and J lost 9; bases outside the gene matches: 0. The CDR3 region is CASSQGAEQFF. For the CDR3, the DNA is TGTGCCAGCAGCCAGGGGGCTGAGCAGTTCTTC.

The V call is TRBV5-1, the J call TRBJ1-4; no reliable D call. CDR1 and CDR2 from the germline V gene are SGHRS and YFSETQ. V was pared by 4 bases and J by 7 bases, with 8 bases between. There are 12 residues in the CDR3. Here the CDR3 reads CASSLGGEKLFF. The CDR3 DNA reads TGCGCCAGCAGCCTGGGTGGTGAAAAACTGTTTTTT.

V is TRBV11-2 and J is TRBJ2-7; TRBD1 is a possible D gene (6 bases). The CDR3 spans 15 residues. Germline assignment: CDR1 SGHAT and CDR2 FQNNGV. Trimming left V 6 bases short and J 1 base short, with 16 bases between. The CDR3 region is CASSQSTGRSYEQYF. In nucleotides, the CDR3 is TGTGCCAGCAGTCAAAGCACAGGGAGATCCTACGAGCAGTACTTC. The full variable domain, completed using reference TRBV11-2 and TRBJ2-7, is EAGVAQSPRYKIIEKRQSVAFWCNPISGHATLYWYQQILGQGPKLLIQFQNNGVVDDSQLPKDRFSAERLKGVDSTLKIQPAKLEDSAVYLCASSQSTGRSYEQYFGPGTRLTVT.

The V gene is TRBV7-9, the J gene TRBJ1-6, with no clear D. V was trimmed by 0 bases and J by 8 bases, leaving 11 bases between them. From germline, CDR1 is SEHNR and CDR2 FQNEAQ (reference sequence). The CDR3 runs 15 residues. The CDR3 loop is CASSLAMTGYSPLHF. In DNA, the CDR3 is TGTGCCAGCAGCTTAGCCATGACCGGGTATTCACCCCTCCACTTT.

The rearrangement uses TRBV28 and TRBJ2-2, with D perhaps matching TRBD2 (6 bases). The germline V gene encodes CDR1 MDHEN and CDR2 SYDVKM. Deletions cut 5 bases from V and 2 bases from J, with 18 bases between. CDR3 length: 17 residues. CDR3 nucleotides: TGTGCCAGCAGTCCTGCCGGGGGTGCGGATAACACCGGGGAGCTGTTTTTT. It yields the protein CASSPAGGADNTGELFF.

Notes on this clone: One end of the junction is discordant with germline, which a read error may explain. The chain links TRBV6-5 to TRBJ1-2; a possible D gene is TRBD1 (5 bases). This CDR3 has 14 amino acids. Germline CDR1 MNHEY, CDR2 SVGAGI. The CDR3 DNA follows: TGTGCCAGCAGTCCCGGGACGTTGGACTACGGCTACACCTTC. Protein: CASSPGTLDYGYTF.

The chain joins TRBV2 to TRBJ2-7; the D call may be TRBD1 or TRBD2 (5 bases each). V was shortened by 3 bases and J by 1 base, with 16 bases between the two germline ends. CDR3 length equals 16 residues. Germline lookup yields CDR1 SNHLY and CDR2 FYNNEI. The CDR3 DNA follows: TGTGCCAGCAGTGATATCAAGCTAGCAGGGTCCTACGAGCAGTACTTC. This codes for CASSDIKLAGSYEQYF.

V is TRBV18 and J is TRBJ1-5; 7 positions match TRBD1. V trimming: 3 bases; J trimming: 5 bases; junction bases outside the gene matches: 7. Looked up from germline, CDR1 is KGHSH and CDR2 is LQKENI. CDR3 length equals 15 residues. The CDR3 DNA follows: TGTGCCAGCTCACCCAGGGGGGAGATTTATCAGCCCCAGCATTTT. Its protein is CASSPRGEIYQPQHF.

The rearrangement links TRBV9 to TRBJ2-1; no clear D gene. Trimming took off 0 bases at V and 9 bases at J, with 13 bases between the two ends. Germline V lookup: CDR1 SGDLS, CDR2 YYNGEE. There are 14 residues in the CDR3. CDR3 sequence: CASSVVARSVEQFF. The CDR3 region has the DNA TGTGCCAGCAGCGTAGTGGCTCGTTCGGTTGAGCAGTTCTTC.

J is TRBJ2-1 and V is TRBV29-1; 7 nucleotides line up with TRBD2. After removal of 4 bases from V and 8 bases from J, the junction contained 2 bases not matched to a gene. This CDR3 comprises 11 residues. Looked up from germline, CDR1 is SQVTM and CDR2 is ANQGSEA. The CDR3 region is CSVVREHEQFF. The CDR3 DNA reads as TGCAGCGTTGTGCGGGAGCATGAGCAGTTCTTC.

The chain combines TRBV15 with TRBJ2-5; D is uncertain. CDR3 length: 14 amino acids. V gave up 0 bases and J gave up 2 bases, with 7 bases separating them. Germline CDR1 and CDR2: LNHNV and YYDKDF (reference sequence). Here the CDR3 reads CATSRDRQQETQYF. CDR3 sequence (DNA): TGTGCCACCAGCAGAGATCGGCAGCAAGAGACCCAGTACTTC.

This chain uses TRBV7-2 with TRBJ1-1, with unresolved D. The CDR3 extends over 15 amino acids. Germline CDR1 is SGHTA and CDR2 is FQGNSA. V was cut by 1 base and J by 0 bases, with 9 bases left in between. CDR3 sequence reads: CASSLGRGMNTEAFF. The CDR3 DNA reads TGTGCCAGCAGCTTAGGACGGGGTATGAACACTGAAGCTTTCTTT.

The chain couples TRBV7-6 to TRBJ1-1, with D perhaps matching TRBD1 (5 bases). CDR3 length equals 15 residues. V was cut by 5 bases and J by 4 bases, with 17 bases left in between. The germline CDR1 and CDR2 sequences are SGHVS and FNYEAQ. Here the CDR3 reads CASSPSGAGGTEAFF. The CDR3 coding sequence is TGTGCCAGCAGCCCTTCGGGCGCTGGGGGCACTGAAGCTTTCTTT.

As to this clone: Other DNA sequences within the sample encode an identical CDR3. This chain joins TRBV18 and TRBJ2-3; D not resolved. Between the trimmed V and J ends, which lost 0 bases and 2 bases, there was a span of 3 bases. The CDR3 is 13 amino acids. The germline gives CDR1 KGHSH, CDR2 LQKENI. CDR3 sequence: CASSPPTTDTQYF. In DNA form, the CDR3 reads TGTGCCAGCTCACCACCGACCACAGATACGCAGTATTTT.

The chain joins TRBV2 to TRBJ1-2; no clear D gene. V was pared by 5 bases and J by 3 bases, with 22 bases between. Germline CDR1 SNHLY, CDR2 FYNNEI. The CDR3 runs 17 residues. In DNA, the CDR3 is TGTGCCAGCAGTCTAACCGTCCTGGGCGGCGGTGACTATGGCTACACCTTC. It yields the protein CASSLTVLGGGDYGYTF.